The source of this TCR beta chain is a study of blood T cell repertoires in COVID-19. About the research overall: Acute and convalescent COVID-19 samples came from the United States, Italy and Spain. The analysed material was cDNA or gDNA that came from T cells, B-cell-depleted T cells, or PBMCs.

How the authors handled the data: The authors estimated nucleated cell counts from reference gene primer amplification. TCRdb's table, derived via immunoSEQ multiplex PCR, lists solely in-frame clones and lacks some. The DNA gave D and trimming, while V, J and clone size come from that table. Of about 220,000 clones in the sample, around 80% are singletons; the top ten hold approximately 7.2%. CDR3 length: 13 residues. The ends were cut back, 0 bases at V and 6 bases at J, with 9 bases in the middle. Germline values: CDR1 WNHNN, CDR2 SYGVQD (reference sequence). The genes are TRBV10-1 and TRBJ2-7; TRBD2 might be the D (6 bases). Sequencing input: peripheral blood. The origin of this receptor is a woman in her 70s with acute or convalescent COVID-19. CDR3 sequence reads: CASSESRRGEQYF. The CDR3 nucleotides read TGCGCCAGCAGTGAGTCGAGGCGGGGCGAGCAGTACTTC.